This T cell receptor beta chain was captured by sequencing in a study of shared clonotypes between healthy human individuals. Repertoires were generated with immunoSEQ multiplex PCR, while TCRdb's copy carries only in-frame clones and drops some. The data show 2.3 million or so clones, with 90% to 95% seen just once and 0.35% to 0.5% held by the top ten. Germline V CDR1 and CDR2: MNHEY, SMNVEV (reference sequence). Trimming took 8 bases from V and 3 from J; bases not matched to a gene: 14. The CDR3 has 16 residues. In the case of this clone: Its specificity is unknown.

Only Caucasian adults living in Nashville, Tennessee served as donors. Study observations and caveats: Generally, naive subsets came out with larger estimated richness than memory subsets.

Input material: naive CD4+ T cells from PBMCs. The subset: CD45RA+ positively selected. This clonotype was sampled from a man aged 18 to 29 in good health. Some clones in this sample may be carry-over from other donors' samples. V and J are TRBV27 and TRBJ1-1; 8 bases are a match to TRBD1. The CDR3 nucleotides are TGTGCCAGCTGCCAGCGGGCAGGGGGCTCGGACACTGAAGCTTTCTTT. Amino acids: CASCQRAGGSDTEAFF.